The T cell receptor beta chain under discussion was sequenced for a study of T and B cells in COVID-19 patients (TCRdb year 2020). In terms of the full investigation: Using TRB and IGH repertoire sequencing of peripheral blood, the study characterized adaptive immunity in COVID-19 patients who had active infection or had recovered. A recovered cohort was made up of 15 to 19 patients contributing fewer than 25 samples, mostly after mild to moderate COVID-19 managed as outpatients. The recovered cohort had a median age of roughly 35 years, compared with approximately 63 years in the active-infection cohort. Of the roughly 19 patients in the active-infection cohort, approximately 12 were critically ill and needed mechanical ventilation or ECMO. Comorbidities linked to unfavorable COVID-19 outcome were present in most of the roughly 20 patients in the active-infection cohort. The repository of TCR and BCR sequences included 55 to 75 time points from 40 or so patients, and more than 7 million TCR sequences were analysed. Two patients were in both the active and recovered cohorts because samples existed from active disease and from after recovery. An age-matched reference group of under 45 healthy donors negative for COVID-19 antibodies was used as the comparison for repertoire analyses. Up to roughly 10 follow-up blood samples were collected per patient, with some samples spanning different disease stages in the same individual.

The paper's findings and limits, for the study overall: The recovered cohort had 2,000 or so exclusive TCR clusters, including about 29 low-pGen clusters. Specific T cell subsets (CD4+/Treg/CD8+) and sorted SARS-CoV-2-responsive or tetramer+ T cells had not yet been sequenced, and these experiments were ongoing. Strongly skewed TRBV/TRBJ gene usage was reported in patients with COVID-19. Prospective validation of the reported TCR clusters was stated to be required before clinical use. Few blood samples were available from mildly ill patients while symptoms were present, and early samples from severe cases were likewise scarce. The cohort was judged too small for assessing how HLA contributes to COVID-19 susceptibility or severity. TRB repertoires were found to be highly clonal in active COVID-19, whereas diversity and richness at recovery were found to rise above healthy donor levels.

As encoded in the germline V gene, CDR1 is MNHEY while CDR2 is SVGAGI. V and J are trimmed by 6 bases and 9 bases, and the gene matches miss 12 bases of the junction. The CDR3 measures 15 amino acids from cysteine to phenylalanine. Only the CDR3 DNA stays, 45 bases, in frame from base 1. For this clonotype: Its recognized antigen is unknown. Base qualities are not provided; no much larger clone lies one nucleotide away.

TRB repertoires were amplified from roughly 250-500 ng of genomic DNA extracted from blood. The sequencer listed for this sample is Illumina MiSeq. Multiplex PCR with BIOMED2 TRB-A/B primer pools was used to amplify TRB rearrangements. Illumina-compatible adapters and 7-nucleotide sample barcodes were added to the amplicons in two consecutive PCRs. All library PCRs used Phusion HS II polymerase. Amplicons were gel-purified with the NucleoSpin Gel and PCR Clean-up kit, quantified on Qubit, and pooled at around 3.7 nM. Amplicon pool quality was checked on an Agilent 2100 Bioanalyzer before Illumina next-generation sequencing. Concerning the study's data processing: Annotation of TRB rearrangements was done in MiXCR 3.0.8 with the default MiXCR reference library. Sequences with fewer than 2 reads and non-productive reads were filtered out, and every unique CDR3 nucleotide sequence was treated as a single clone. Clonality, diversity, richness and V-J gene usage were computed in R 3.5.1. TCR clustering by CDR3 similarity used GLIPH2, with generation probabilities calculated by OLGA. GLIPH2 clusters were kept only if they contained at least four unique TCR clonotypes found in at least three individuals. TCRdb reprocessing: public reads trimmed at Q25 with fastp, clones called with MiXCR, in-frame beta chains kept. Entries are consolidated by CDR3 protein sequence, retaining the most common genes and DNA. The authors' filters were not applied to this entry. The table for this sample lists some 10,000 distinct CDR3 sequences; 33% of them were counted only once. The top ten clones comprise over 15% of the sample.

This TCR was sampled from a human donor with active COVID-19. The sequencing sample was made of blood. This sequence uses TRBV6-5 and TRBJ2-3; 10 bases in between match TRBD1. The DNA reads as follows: TGTGCCAGCAGCCCGACAGGGGGCGATTGGGAGACGCAGTATTTT. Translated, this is CASSPTGGDWETQYF.